Listed here are 18 T cell receptor beta chains from one sample, sequenced in a study of naive and memory T cell subsets. Two oligonucleotides, mixed equimolar, formed the beta constant-region primer covering TRBC1 and TRBC2. Nested alpha and beta constant-region primers with the SP2 primer drove four PCR rounds on ligated cDNA. TCRdb re-derived calls from the UMI-ligation and nested PCR reads in MiXCR, one entry per CDR3 protein. The repertoire holds more than 100,000 distinct CDR3 sequences, just over 35% seen once, with less than 1% in the top ten. The sample comprised central memory CD4+ T cells from blood. The receptors were gathered from a human donor in good health.

J is TRBJ2-7 and V is TRBV28; 9 bases fit TRBD1. From germline, CDR1 is MDHEN and CDR2 SYDVKM. V was pared by 6 bases and J by 5 bases, with 11 bases of the junction left unmatched. This CDR3 comprises 15 residues. CDR3 residues: CASRPTGGKRNEQYF. The CDR3 nucleotides read TGTGCCAGCAGACCAACAGGGGGCAAAAGGAACGAGCAGTACTTC. The variable domain in full, completed from reference TRBV28 and TRBJ2-7, reads DVKVTQSSRYLVKRTGEKVFLECVQDMDHENMFWYRQDPGLGLRLIYFSYDVKMKEKGDIPEGYSVSREKKERFSLILESASTNQTSMYLCASRPTGGKRNEQYFGPGTRLTVT.

This clonotype was seen a few times. This chain joins TRBV19 and TRBJ2-2; 11 bases fit TRBD2. V shed 5 bases, J shed 9 bases, and the junction held 17 bases outside the gene matches. Per germline, CDR1 LNHDA and CDR2 SQIVND (reference sequence). CDR3 length equals 18 residues. CDR3 DNA sequence: TGTGCCAGTAGTCTAGCCTTTCTGGGTAGCGGGAGGGCCCGGGAGCTGTTTTTT. Its protein is CASSLAFLGSGRARELFF.

This chain joins TRBV7-6 and TRBJ2-7, with a tentative D call TRBD2 (7 bases). The CDR3 consists of 14 residues. Trimming removed 2 bases at V and 6 bases at J, with 14 bases between. Per the germline V gene, CDR1 is SGHVS and CDR2 is FNYEAQ. The CDR3 loop reads CASSLNGGASEQYF. CDR3 nucleotides: TGTGCCAGCAGCTTAAATGGGGGGGCCAGCGAGCAGTACTTC.

A few counts support this clonotype. V gene TRBV4-3 combines with J gene TRBJ2-3; TRBD2 aligns across 12 bases. Germline V CDR1 and CDR2: LGHNA, YSLEER. The CDR3 runs to 18 residues. The V and J ends lost 2 bases and 4 bases, in that order; junction bases with no gene match: 10. The CDR3 region has the DNA TGCGCCAGCAGCCAAAGACTAGCGGGAGTAGGGAGCGCAGATACGCAGTATTTT. Protein sequence: CASSQRLAGVGSADTQYF.

There are many counts of this clonotype. The chain carries TRBV5-5 and TRBJ2-1, with TRBD2 identical over 9 bases. CDR3 length: 15 amino acids. With V trimmed by 0 bases and J by 3 bases, 1 base remained unmatched. Germline V CDR1 and CDR2: SGHKS, YYEKEE (reference sequence). The CDR3 loop reads CASSLGLADYNEQFF. For the CDR3, the DNA is TGTGCCAGCAGCTTGGGACTAGCGGACTACAATGAGCAGTTCTTC.

The chain employs TRBV19 and TRBJ2-1; perhaps TRBD2 as D (6 bases). Between the trimmed V and J ends, which lost 3 bases and 4 bases, there was a span of 13 bases. This CDR3 is built from 15 residues. Germline CDR1 and CDR2: LNHDA and SQIVND (reference sequence). The CDR3 region has the DNA TGTGCCAGTAGTATCACGGCGGGAAGGTACAATGAGCAGTTCTTC. Translating it yields CASSITAGRYNEQFF.

By frequency in the sample, this clonotype is medium-sized (0.01 to 0.1%). The V gene is TRBV7-9, the J gene TRBJ2-2; D may match TRBD1 or TRBD2 (5 bases each). The CDR3 loop spans 17 amino acids. Germline CDR1 is SEHNR and CDR2 is FQNEAQ (reference sequence). The germline V and J ends were trimmed by 4 bases and 2 bases, with 17 bases remaining between them. CDR3 loop: CASSSRTGPGNTGELFF. The CDR3 DNA is TGTGCCAGCAGCTCCAGGACGGGGCCCGGAAACACCGGGGAGCTGTTTTTT. The full variable domain, in which reference TRBV7-9 and TRBJ2-2 provide the parts outside the CDR3, is DTGVSQNPRHKITKRGQNVTFRCDPISEHNRLYWYRQTLGQGPEFLTYFQNEAQLEKSRLLSDRFSAERPKGSFSTLEIQRTEQGDSAMYLCASSSRTGPGNTGELFFGEGSRLTVL.

J is TRBJ2-1 and V is TRBV3-1; D possibly corresponds to TRBD2 (6 bases). Between the trimmed V and J ends, which lost 4 bases and 2 bases, there was a span of 15 bases. There are 16 residues in the CDR3. Germline lookup yields CDR1 LGHDT and CDR2 YNNKEL (reference sequence). The CDR3 DNA is TGTGCCAGCAGCCGGCTAGCGAGATCCCCCTACAATGAGCAGTTCTTC. This encodes CASSRLARSPYNEQFF.

The chain recombines TRBV28 with TRBJ2-3; 8 nucleotides agree with TRBD2. This CDR3 is built from 16 residues. The J segment lost 3 bases and the V segment lost 3 bases, leaving 8 bases of the junction unmatched. The germline CDR1 and CDR2 sequences are MDHEN and SYDVKM. In DNA form, the CDR3 reads TGTGCCAGCAGTTTCCAACTGGCGGGAGGAACAGATACGCAGTATTTT. Translated: CASSFQLAGGTDTQYF.

This clonotype has only a few counts. The chain recombines TRBV3-1 with TRBJ2-1, with TRBD2 matching over 10 bases. After removal of 0 bases from V and 10 bases from J, the junction contained 12 bases not matched to a gene. This CDR3 comprises 17 residues. CDR1 and CDR2 from the germline V gene are LGHDT and YNNKEL (reference sequence). The CDR3 bases are TGTGCCAGCAGCCAAGATTCGGGACTAGCGTCCCGTTGGGAGCAGTTCTTC. Protein: CASSQDSGLASRWEQFF.

The chain has TRBV30 and TRBJ2-1; D is uncertain. V lost 4 bases and J lost 2, with 6 bases in between. Germline V gives CDR1 GTSNPN, CDR2 SVGIG (reference sequence). This CDR3 comprises 12 residues. As DNA, the CDR3 is TGTGCCTGGAAGGACGCCTACAATGAGCAGTTCTTC. It yields the protein CAWKDAYNEQFF.

At least ten counts were recorded for this clonotype. The V call is TRBV20-1, the J call TRBJ2-7; TRBD2 matches at 9 bases. Germline CDR1 DFQATT, CDR2 SNEGSKA (reference sequence). The junction had 9 bases not matched to a gene; V was cut back by 3 bases and J by 0 bases. This CDR3 is 16 amino acids long. The CDR3 region has the DNA TGCAGTGCTAGCCCTGGACTAGCGCCTAACTCCTACGAGCAGTACTTC. This codes for CSASPGLAPNSYEQYF.

J is TRBJ2-1 and V is TRBV7-9, with D possibly matching TRBD2 (5 bases). Germline V CDR1 and CDR2: SEHNR, FQNEAQ (reference sequence). V lost 3 bases and J lost 3, with 9 bases in between. The CDR3 runs to 14 residues. The CDR3 DNA reads TGTGCCAGCAGCTTCGCCGGGGACTACAATGAGCAGTTCTTC. Residues: CASSFAGDYNEQFF.

The chain couples TRBV20-1 to TRBJ1-2; D perhaps matches TRBD1 (6 bases). The CDR3 consists of 13 residues. Germline CDR1 and CDR2: DFQATT and SNEGSKA (reference sequence). Trimming left V 1 base short and J 3 bases short, with 9 bases between. The CDR3 DNA is TGCAGTGCTAGAGTCAACAGGGACTATGGCTACACCTTC. It specifies CSARVNRDYGYTF.

This clonotype was seen repeatedly, ten times or more. This chain links TRBV20-1 with TRBJ2-3; possible D gene TRBD1, 5 bases. The CDR3 has 11 amino acids. The ends were cut back, 4 bases at V and 6 bases at J, with 8 bases in the middle. Germline CDR1 is DFQATT and CDR2 is SNEGSKA (reference sequence). DNA of the CDR3: TGCAGTGCTACAGGGCCCGATACGCAGTATTTT. Translated, it gives CSATGPDTQYF.

The rearrangement uses TRBV29-1 and TRBJ2-2, with TRBD1 matching over 8 bases. The CDR3 is 15 amino acids. Germline V lookup: CDR1 SQVTM, CDR2 ANQGSEA. Trimming removed 7 bases from V and 3 bases from J; junction bases left unmatched: 10. The CDR3 DNA sequence: TGCAGCGCTAAGACCGGGACAGGCTACACCGGGGAGCTGTTTTTT. It yields the protein CSAKTGTGYTGELFF.

This clonotype was seen a handful of times. V gene TRBV5-1 combines with J gene TRBJ2-5; D possibly matches TRBD1 or TRBD2 (5 bases each). The V end was cut by 4 bases, the J end by 5 bases, with 18 bases between. There are 15 residues in the CDR3. Germline loops: CDR1 SGHRS, CDR2 YFSETQ. As DNA, the CDR3 is TGCGCCAGCAGCCAAACCGGGACCCCAGGGGAGACCCAGTACTTC. Translation gives CASSQTGTPGETQYF.

This clonotype was counted only a few times. The J gene is TRBJ2-2, the V gene TRBV18; 10 nucleotides agree with TRBD1. Trimming took 4 bases from V and 6 from J; bases not matched to a gene: 8. Germline CDR1 reads KGHSH; CDR2 reads LQKENI. CDR3 length: 16 amino acids. CDR3 in amino acids: CASSLYGGTGAGELFF. The CDR3 bases are TGTGCCAGCTCACTCTACGGCGGGACAGGGGCCGGGGAGCTGTTTTTT.